This T cell receptor beta chain stems from a study of shared clonotypes between healthy human individuals. Sequenced by immunoSEQ multiplex PCR; TCRdb stores in-frame clones only, minus some. There are over 150,000 clones in the sample; 65% to 70% occur only once, and 8.5% to 12% lies in the top ten. Those who donated, Caucasian adults without exception, all lived in Nashville, Tennessee. V shed 4 bases and J 3 bases; nucleotides not matched to a gene: 11. The CDR3 contains 17 residues. Germline CDR1 reads MNHNS; CDR2 reads SASEGT. This clone was counted many times. Other nucleotide sequences from this sample produce the same CDR3.

Sequenced material: memory CD4+ T cells sorted from blood. The subset: CD45RA-negative fraction. V is TRBV6-1 and J is TRBJ2-7, with 11 bases that match TRBD2. The clonotype originates from a man younger than 45 in good health. The CDR3 region has the DNA TGTGCCAGCAGTGGGATGATTAGCGGGAGGGCCAGCTACGAGCAGTACTTC. The encoded protein is CASSGMISGRASYEQYF.